This T cell receptor beta chain was profiled in a study of graft-versus-host responses after intestinal transplantation. Study-level background: Transplants were multivisceral, liver-intestinal, or isolated intestinal. Following induction with anti-thymocyte globulin, all recipients were given tacrolimus and steroids for roughly three years.

With V trimmed by 5 bases and J by 4 bases, 10 bases remained unmatched. The germline V gene encodes CDR1 SQVTM and CDR2 ANQGSEA. There are 15 residues in the CDR3. Overall study findings and caveats: Analysis identified GvH clones in recipient marrow, with some appearing first in ileum or blood. Declining HvG levels early post-transplant were linked to peak circulating GvH clone levels.

This clone has only a few counts. The antigen remains unidentified. Assay: immunoSEQ multiplex PCR; the TCRdb copy retains only in-frame clones and omits some. The repertoire holds 30,000 or so clones, with approximately 80% as singletons. This TCR came from a human donor who received an intestinal transplant. Sequenced here: unstimulated CD8+ T cells sorted from spleen or lymph node cells, sampled before intestinal transplant. The chain has TRBV29-1 and TRBJ1-2; 10 bases match TRBD1. This CDR3 is CSVLRTGGKGYGYTF. CDR3 bases: TGCAGCGTTCTTAGGACAGGGGGAAAGGGCTATGGCTACACCTTC.